This T cell receptor beta chain is from a study of T cell changes during pregnancy in multiple sclerosis. The data were produced by immunoSEQ multiplex PCR, yet TCRdb's version contains in-frame clones alone and is incomplete. The sample records roughly 110,000 clones, about 90% being singletons. V was clipped by 4 bases and J by 2 bases; unmatched bases: 8. From germline, CDR1 is MNHNS and CDR2 SASEGT. The CDR3 length is 16 residues. The sequencing here drew on peripheral blood, taken before pregnancy. The sequence was obtained from a female donor with multiple sclerosis, enrolled in a pregnancy study. V usage is TRBV6-1 and J usage is TRBJ2-3; 8 bases fit TRBD2. CDR3 protein: CASSGLAGIHTDTQYF. For the CDR3, the DNA is TGTGCCAGCAGTGGTTTAGCGGGGATCCACACAGATACGCAGTATTTT.